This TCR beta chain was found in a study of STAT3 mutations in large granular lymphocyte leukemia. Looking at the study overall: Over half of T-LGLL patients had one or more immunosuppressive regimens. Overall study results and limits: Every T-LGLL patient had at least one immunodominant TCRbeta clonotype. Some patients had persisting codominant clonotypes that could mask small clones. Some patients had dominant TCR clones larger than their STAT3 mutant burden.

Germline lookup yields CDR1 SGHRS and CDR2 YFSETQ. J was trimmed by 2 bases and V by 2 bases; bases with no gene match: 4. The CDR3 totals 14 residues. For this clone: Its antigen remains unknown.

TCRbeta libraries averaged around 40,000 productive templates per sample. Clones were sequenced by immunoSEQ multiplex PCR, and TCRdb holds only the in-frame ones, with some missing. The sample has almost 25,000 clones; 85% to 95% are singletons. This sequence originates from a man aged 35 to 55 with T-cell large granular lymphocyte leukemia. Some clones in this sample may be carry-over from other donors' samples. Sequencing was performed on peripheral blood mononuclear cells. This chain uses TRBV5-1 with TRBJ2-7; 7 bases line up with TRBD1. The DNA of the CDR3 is TGCGCCAGCAGCTTAAGGACAGGCGCCTACGAGCAGTACTTC. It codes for CASSLRTGAYEQYF.